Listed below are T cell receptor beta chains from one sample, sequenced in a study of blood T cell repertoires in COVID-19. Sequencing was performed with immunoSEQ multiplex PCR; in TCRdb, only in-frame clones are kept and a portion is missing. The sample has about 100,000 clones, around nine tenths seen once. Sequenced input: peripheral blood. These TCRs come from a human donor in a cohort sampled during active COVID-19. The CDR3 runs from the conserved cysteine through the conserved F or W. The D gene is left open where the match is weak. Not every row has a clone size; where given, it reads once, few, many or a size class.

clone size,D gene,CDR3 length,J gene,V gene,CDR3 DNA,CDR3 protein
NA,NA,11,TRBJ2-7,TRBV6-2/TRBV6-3,TGTGCCAGCAGTTATAGGGGTGAGCAGTACTTC,CASSYRGEQYF
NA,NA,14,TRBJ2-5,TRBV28,TGTGCCAGCAGTCGTATACAGGGTGGAGAGACCCAGTACTTC,CASSRIQGGETQYF
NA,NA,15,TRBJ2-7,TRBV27,TGTGCCAGCACTGCAGGCTTAGCGGCCACCTACGAGCAGTACTTC,CASTAGLAATYEQYF
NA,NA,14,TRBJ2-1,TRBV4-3,TGCGCCAGCAGCCAAGTCCGACAGTTCGGGGAGCAGTTCTTC,CASSQVRQFGEQFF
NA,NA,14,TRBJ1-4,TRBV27,TGTGCCAGCAGTTTGAGAGGGGGAGCGGAAAAACTGTTTTTT,CASSLRGGAEKLFF
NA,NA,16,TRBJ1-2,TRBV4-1,TGCGCCAGCAGCCAAGATAGTTTTACAGATTCCTATGGCTACACCTTC,CASSQDSFTDSYGYTF
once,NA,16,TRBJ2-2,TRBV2,TGTGCCAGCAGTGGTGGAGACGGGGCGAACACCGGGGAGCTGTTTTTT,CASSGGDGANTGELFF
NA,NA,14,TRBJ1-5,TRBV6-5,TGTGCCAGCAGTTATTCGCGACGGGGTCAGCCCCAGCATTTT,CASSYSRRGQPQHF
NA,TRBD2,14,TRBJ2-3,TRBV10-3,TGTGCCATCAGTGCGGGGGGGAGCACAGATACGCAGTATTTT,CAISAGGSTDTQYF
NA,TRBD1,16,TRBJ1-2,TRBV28,TGTGCCAGCAGAACAACCGGGACAGGGGTGGGTTATGGCTACACCTTC,CASRTTGTGVGYGYTF
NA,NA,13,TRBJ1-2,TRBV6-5,TGTGCCAGTACCGAAATGGCAGGCTATGGCTACACCTTC,CASTEMAGYGYTF
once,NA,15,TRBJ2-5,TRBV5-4,TGTGCCAGCAGCTTCGGTGGCGCGGGATTGGAGACCCAGTACTTC,CASSFGGAGLETQYF
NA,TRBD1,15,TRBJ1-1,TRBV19,TGTGCCAGTAGTCCACGGGACAGGGGAGGGACTGAAGCTTTCTTT,CASSPRDRGGTEAFF
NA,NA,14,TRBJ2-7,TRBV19,TGTGCCAGTAGGCAAGCGCAAATGGGAGGCGAGCAGTACTTC,CASRQAQMGGEQYF
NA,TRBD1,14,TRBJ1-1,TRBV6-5,TGTGCCAGCAGTTCCGCCGGGACAGGTAGATCCGCTTTCTTT,CASSSAGTGRSAFF
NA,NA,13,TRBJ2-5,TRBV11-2,TGTGCCAGCAGGCCCGGGCCGGGGGAGACCCAGTACTTC,CASRPGPGETQYF
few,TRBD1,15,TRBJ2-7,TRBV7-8,TGTGCCAGCAGCCCCACGACAGGGAGTTCCTACGAGCAGTACTTC,CASSPTTGSSYEQYF
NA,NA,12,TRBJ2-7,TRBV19,TGTGCCAGTAGTATAGTGCGGGGCGAGCAGTACTTC,CASSIVRGEQYF
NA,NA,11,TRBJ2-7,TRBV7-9,TGTGCCAGCAGCTTAGGACTAGTTCTGTACTTC,CASSLGLVLYF
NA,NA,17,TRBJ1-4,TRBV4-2,TGTGCCAGCAGCCAAAAAGGACGGGGGGCAACTAATGAAAAACTGTTTTTT,CASSQKGRGATNEKLFF
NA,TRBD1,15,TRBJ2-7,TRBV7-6,TGTGCCAGCAGCGATACCGGGACAGTCAACTACGAGCAGTACTTC,CASSDTGTVNYEQYF
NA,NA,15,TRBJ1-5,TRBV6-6,TGTGCCAGTAGAAAACAGGAATCACCGAATCAGCCCCAGCATTTT,CASRKQESPNQPQHF
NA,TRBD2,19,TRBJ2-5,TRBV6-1,TGTGCCAGCAGTGCCGGACTAGCGGGAGCGGGCCCCCTCAAAGAGACCCAGTACTTC,CASSAGLAGAGPLKETQYF
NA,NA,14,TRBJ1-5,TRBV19,TGTGCCAGTAGTATCACAGGTCGGCAGGAGCCCCAGCATTTT,CASSITGRQEPQHF
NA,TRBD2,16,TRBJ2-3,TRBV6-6,TGTGCCAGCAGCGTAGGGACTAGCTTTTACACAGATACGCAGTATTTT,CASSVGTSFYTDTQYF
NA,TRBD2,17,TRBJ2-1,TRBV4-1,TGCGCCAGCAGCCGCAACTCTGGGACTAGCCATTACAATGAGCAGTTCTTC,CASSRNSGTSHYNEQFF
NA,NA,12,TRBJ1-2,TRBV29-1,TGCAGCGCTAAAGGACTTTCGTATGGCTACACCTTC,CSAKGLSYGYTF
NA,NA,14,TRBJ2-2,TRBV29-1,TGCAGCGTTCGGGATCTAGGTAACACCGGGGAGCTGTTTTTT,CSVRDLGNTGELFF
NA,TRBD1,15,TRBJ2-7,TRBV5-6,TGTGCCAGCAGCACAGCCGGGACAGGGACCTACGAGCAGTACTTC,CASSTAGTGTYEQYF
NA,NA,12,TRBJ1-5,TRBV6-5,TGTGCCACCAAGAGGGGCAATCAGCCCCAGCATTTT,CATKRGNQPQHF
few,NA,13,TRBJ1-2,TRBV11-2,TGTGCCAGCAGCCCCGGACAGATCTATGGCTACACCTTC,CASSPGQIYGYTF
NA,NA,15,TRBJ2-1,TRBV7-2,TGTGCCAGCAGCTTAGGGGGAGATTTATACAATGAGCAGTTCTTC,CASSLGGDLYNEQFF
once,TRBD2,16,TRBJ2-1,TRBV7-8,TGTGCCAGCAGCGACCGTCTAGCGGGAGTGCTGAATGAGCAGTTCTTC,CASSDRLAGVLNEQFF
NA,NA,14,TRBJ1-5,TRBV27,TGTGCCAGCAGTTTGTGGCAGGGTCAACAGCCCCAGCATTTT,CASSLWQGQQPQHF
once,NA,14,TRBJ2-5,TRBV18,TGTGCCAGCTCACCATCTGCCAGCCAAGAGACCCAGTACTTC,CASSPSASQETQYF
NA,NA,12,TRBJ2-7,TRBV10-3,TGTGCCATCAGTGAGTCCATCTACGAGCAGTACTTC,CAISESIYEQYF
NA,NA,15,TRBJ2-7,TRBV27,TGTGCCAGCAGTTTAAAGGCGGACAACTCCTACGAGCAGTACTTC,CASSLKADNSYEQYF
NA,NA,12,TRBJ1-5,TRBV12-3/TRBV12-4,TGTGCCAGCAAGAGGGGGAGTCAGCCCCAGCATTTT,CASKRGSQPQHF
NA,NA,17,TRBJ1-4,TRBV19,TGTGCCAGTAACCGATGGGGGGGGAGTCTCACTAATGAAAAACTGTTTTTT,CASNRWGGSLTNEKLFF
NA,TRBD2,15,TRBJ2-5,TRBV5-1,TGCGCCAGCACCCTAATAGCGGGAGGGCAAGAGACCCAGTACTTC,CASTLIAGGQETQYF
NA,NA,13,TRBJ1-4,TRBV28,TGTGCCAGCAGTTCTTGGACAGTTGAAAAACTGTTTTTT,CASSSWTVEKLFF
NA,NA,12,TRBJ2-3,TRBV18,TGTGCCAGCTCACCGTCCTCAGATACGCAGTATTTT,CASSPSSDTQYF
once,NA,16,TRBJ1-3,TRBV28,TGTGCCAGCAGGAGACCCGGGACAAATCATGGAAACACCATATATTTT,CASRRPGTNHGNTIYF